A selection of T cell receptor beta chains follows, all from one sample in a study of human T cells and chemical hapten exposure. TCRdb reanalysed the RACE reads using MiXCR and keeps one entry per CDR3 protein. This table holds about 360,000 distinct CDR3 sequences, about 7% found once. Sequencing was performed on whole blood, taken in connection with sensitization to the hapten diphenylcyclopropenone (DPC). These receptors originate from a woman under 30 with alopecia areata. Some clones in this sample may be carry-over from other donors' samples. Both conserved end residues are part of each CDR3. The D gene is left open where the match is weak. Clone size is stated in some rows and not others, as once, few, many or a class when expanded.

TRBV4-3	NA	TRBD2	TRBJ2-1	CASSQGSGSYNEQFF	TGCGCCAGCAGCCAAGGTAGCGGGTCCTACAATGAGCAGTTCTTC
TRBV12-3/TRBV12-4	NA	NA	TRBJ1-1	CASTMGPTEAFF	TGTGCCAGCACGATGGGCCCGACTGAAGCTTTCTTT
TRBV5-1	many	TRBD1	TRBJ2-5	CASSLAGTEQETQYF	TGCGCCAGCAGCTTGGCGGGGACAGAGCAAGAGACCCAGTACTTC
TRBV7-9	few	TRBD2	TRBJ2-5	CASSSLLAGYGETQYF	TGTGCCAGCAGCTCCCTACTAGCGGGGTACGGAGAGACCCAGTACTTC
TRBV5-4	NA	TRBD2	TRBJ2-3	CASSSRTSGGVADTQYF	TGTGCCAGCAGCTCGCGGACTAGCGGGGGGGTCGCAGATACGCAGTATTTT
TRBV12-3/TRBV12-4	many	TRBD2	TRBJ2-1	CASSLAGGYGNEQFF	TGTGCCAGCAGCTTAGCGGGGGGGTATGGAAATGAGCAGTTCTTC
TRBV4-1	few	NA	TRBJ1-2	CASSQVLGNYGYTF	TGCGCCAGCAGCCAAGTTCTCGGTAACTATGGCTACACCTTC
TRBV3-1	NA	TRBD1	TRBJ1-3	CASSQGPGQGAQTIYF	TGTGCCAGCAGCCAAGGACCTGGACAGGGGGCTCAAACCATATATTTT
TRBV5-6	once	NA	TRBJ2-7	CASGAYELYF	TGTGCCAGCGGTGCCTACGAGCTGTACTTC
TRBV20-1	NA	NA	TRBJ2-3	CSASGTSLPLTDTQYF	TGCAGTGCTTCCGGGACTTCCCTTCCCTTAACAGATACGCAGTATTTT
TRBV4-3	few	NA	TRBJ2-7	CASSQDFLGYEQYF	TGCGCCAGCAGCCAAGATTTTCTCGGCTACGAGCAGTACTTC
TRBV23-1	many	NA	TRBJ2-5	CASSQFVAERRETQYF	TGCGCCAGCAGTCAATTCGTGGCAGAACGAAGAGAGACCCAGTACTTC
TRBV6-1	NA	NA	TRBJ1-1	CASFGLLYTEAFF	TGTGCCAGCTTCGGACTGTTATACACTGAAGCTTTCTTT
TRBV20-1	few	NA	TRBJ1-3	CSGKTGNTIYF	TGCAGTGGAAAGACTGGAAACACCATATATTTT
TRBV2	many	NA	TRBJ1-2	CASSPNGMGGYTF	TGTGCCAGCAGTCCGAATGGCATGGGCGGCTACACCTTC
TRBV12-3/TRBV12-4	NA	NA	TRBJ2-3	CASSIGSTDTQYF	TGTGCCAGCAGTATAGGGAGCACAGATACGCAGTATTTT